This entry is about one T cell receptor (beta chain). The protocol was immunoSEQ multiplex PCR, while the TCRdb copy is restricted to in-frame clones and leaves out a portion. The table includes some 150,000 clones, roughly 86% detected once. This entry is derived from a study of blood T cell repertoires in COVID-19. Study context: Italy, Spain and the United States were the sources of the convalescent and acute COVID-19 samples. Sources were T cells, B-cell-depleted T cells, or PBMCs; the material itself was cDNA or gDNA.

Between the trimmed V and J ends, which lost 4 bases and 8 bases, there was a span of 12 bases. The CDR3 has 13 residues. The germline V gene has CDR1 MGHRA and CDR2 YSYEKL. This TCR came from a woman in her fifties or sixties who had recovered from COVID-19. The sequenced sample was peripheral blood. The chain recombines TRBV4-1 with TRBJ2-1; D gene unclear. The CDR3, as DNA: TGCGCCAGCAGCCCTGTCCCCCTCCATGAGCAGTTCTTC. Its protein is CASSPVPLHEQFF.